Presented here are 3 T cell receptor beta chains from one specimen sequenced in a study of blood T cell repertoires in COVID-19. Profiling relied on immunoSEQ multiplex PCR, and the TCRdb table lists in-frame clones only, not all of them. This table has a few hundred thousand clones, around 89% appearing once. The sample was peripheral blood. The receptor source for this set is a man between 18 and 35 years old who had recovered from COVID-19.

The chain recombines TRBV7-9 with TRBJ2-2, with 8 bases matching TRBD2. This CDR3 region has 15 residues. CDR1 is SEHNR and CDR2 is FQNEAQ in the germline V gene (reference sequence). Germline trimming cut 4 bases from V and 4 bases from J; bases unmatched to any gene: 5. The CDR3 DNA reads TGTGCCAGCAGCTCGGCGGGGGGAGGCACCGGGGAGCTGTTTTTT. As protein: CASSSAGGGTGELFF. The full variable domain, completed using reference TRBV7-9 and TRBJ2-2, is DTGVSQNPRHKITKRGQNVTFRCDPISEHNRLYWYRQTLGQGPEFLTYFQNEAQLEKSRLLSDRFSAERPKGSFSTLEIQRTEQGDSAMYLCASSSAGGGTGELFFGEGSRLTVL.

The chain employs TRBV5-4 and TRBJ2-2, with 8 bases matching TRBD1. The V gene end was trimmed by 4 bases and the J gene end by 3 bases; junction bases not matched to a gene: 11. This CDR3 is built from 17 residues. Germline lookup yields CDR1 SGHNT and CDR2 YYREEE (reference sequence). CDR3 sequence reads: CASSGKRTGTDTGELFF. CDR3 coding DNA: TGTGCCAGCAGCGGAAAGCGGACAGGGACGGACACCGGGGAGCTGTTTTTT.

This clone was seen a few times. The chain carries TRBV7-9 and TRBJ2-3, with D possibly being TRBD1 (6 bases). Germline V gives CDR1 SEHNR, CDR2 FQNEAQ (reference sequence). This CDR3 spans 17 amino acids. With 3 bases removed from V and 2 bases from J, the gap between germline ends came to 18 bases. The CDR3 spells CASSFRGAGPTTDTQYF. DNA for the CDR3: TGTGCCAGCAGCTTCAGGGGCGCAGGGCCCACCACAGATACGCAGTATTTT.